The next 19 T cell receptor beta chains were all read from a single sample in a study of blood T cell repertoires in COVID-19. Clones were sequenced by immunoSEQ multiplex PCR, and TCRdb holds only the in-frame ones, with some missing. The sample lists tens of thousands of clones, 86% occurring once. The source material was peripheral blood. The receptor set was obtained from a woman in her sixties or seventies with acute or convalescent COVID-19.

This clone was seen just once. This chain joins TRBV15 and TRBJ1-5; D call uncertain. This CDR3 is 15 amino acids long. The V end lost 0 bases, the J end lost 3 bases, and 9 bases lay between the germline ends. The germline gives CDR1 LNHNV, CDR2 YYDKDF (reference sequence). The CDR3 nucleotides are TGTGCCACCAGCAGAGATCGAGGGCTCAATCAGCCCCAGCATTTT. Protein sequence: CATSRDRGLNQPQHF.

This chain uses TRBV5-1 with TRBJ1-2, with D possibly matching TRBD1 (6 bases). Per germline, CDR1 SGHRS and CDR2 YFSETQ. The CDR3 totals 12 residues. V dropped 2 bases and J dropped 8 bases, with 10 bases sitting between them. The CDR3 DNA follows: TGCGCCAGCAGCTTACAGGGAGGGGGCTACACCTTC. This gives the protein CASSLQGGGYTF.

This clone has only a few counts. The chain couples TRBV7-2 to TRBJ1-6; perhaps TRBD1 as D (5 bases). Germline V gives CDR1 SGHTA, CDR2 FQGNSA. V was trimmed by 2 bases and J by 7 bases, leaving 21 bases between them. The CDR3 extends over 18 amino acids. Here the CDR3 reads CASSLQPMGLNKNSPLHF. The CDR3 DNA sequence: TGTGCCAGCAGCTTACAGCCGATGGGACTGAACAAAAATTCACCCCTCCACTTT.

This clone was seen a few times. The chain has TRBV5-1 and TRBJ2-7; possible D gene TRBD1, 6 bases. CDR3 length: 15 amino acids. Germline lookup yields CDR1 SGHRS and CDR2 YFSETQ. The V and J ends lost 6 bases and 0 bases respectively, with 16 bases between them. The CDR3 reads CASMVGTPSSYEQYF. DNA for the CDR3: TGCGCCAGCATGGTGGGGACACCGAGCTCCTACGAGCAGTACTTC. The entire variable domain, with the rest obtained from reference TRBV5-1 and TRBJ2-7, is as follows: KAGVTQTPRYLIKTRGQQVTLSCSPISGHRSVSWYQQTPGQGLQFLFEYFSETQRNKGNFPGRFSGRQFSNSRSEMNVSTLELGDSALYLCASMVGTPSSYEQYFGPGTRLTVT.

A few counts support this clone. V is TRBV7-9 and J is TRBJ1-2; 7 bases are a match to TRBD1. Germline V CDR1 and CDR2: SEHNR, FQNEAQ (reference sequence). The CDR3 spans 17 residues. Germline trimming cut 8 bases from V and 6 bases from J; bases unmatched to any gene: 21. The chain's CDR3 is CASGQQTRDRHRNGYTF. The CDR3 nucleotides are TGTGCCAGCGGCCAACAAACCCGGGACAGACATAGGAATGGCTACACCTTC.

The chain uses TRBV18 and TRBJ1-1; D ambiguous. Trimming removed 6 bases from V and 1 base from J, with 9 bases in between. CDR3 length: 13 residues. Germline V CDR1 and CDR2: KGHSH, LQKENI. CDR3 nucleotide sequence: TGTGCCAGCTCTACGACTCAGAACACTGAAGCTTTCTTT. Its protein product is CASSTTQNTEAFF.

J is TRBJ2-4 and V is TRBV11-3; a weak D match, TRBD2 (6 bases). Trimming stripped 1 base from V and 1 base from J, with 20 bases between. CDR1 and CDR2 from the germline V gene are SGHNT and YENEEA. The length of the CDR3 is 19 residues. DNA of the CDR3: TGTGCCAGCAGCTTAGGGATGGAGGGAGCGGGTTTCGCCAAAAACATTCAGTACTTC. It codes for CASSLGMEGAGFAKNIQYF.

This chain joins TRBV7-2 and TRBJ1-5; 9 positions agree with TRBD1. In germline, CDR1 is SGHTA, CDR2 FQGNSA. V was clipped by 5 bases and J by 0 bases; unmatched bases: 8. CDR3 length equals 17 residues. The CDR3, as DNA: TGTGCCAGCAGCCGTTTGGGACAGGGTGGTAGCAATCAGCCCCAGCATTTT. Translating gives CASSRLGQGGSNQPQHF.

This clone has a single count. The J gene is TRBJ2-7, the V gene TRBV19, with 8 bases fitting TRBD2. V was pared by 6 bases and J by 3 bases, with 1 base of the junction left unmatched. CDR1 and CDR2 (germline): LNHDA, SQIVND (reference sequence). The CDR3 is 12 amino acids. The CDR3 DNA reads as TGTGCCAGTAGGGGGACTAGCTACGAGCAGTACTTC. Protein sequence: CASRGTSYEQYF.

The rearrangement links TRBV11-2 to TRBJ2-5, with 7 bases that match TRBD1. The germline V gene has CDR1 SGHAT and CDR2 FQNNGV. CDR3 size: 16 residues. V was pared by 2 bases and J by 4 bases, with 10 bases of the junction left unmatched. The CDR3 DNA follows: TGTGCCAGCAGCTTACGTGAGATGGACAGGCGAGAGACCCAGTACTTC. As protein: CASSLREMDRRETQYF.

The V call is TRBV4-1, the J call TRBJ1-1, with no clear D. The V gene's germline CDR1 is MGHRA and CDR2 YSYEKL. CDR3 length: 20 amino acids. Trimming pared 0 bases from V and 0 bases from J, leaving 23 bases between. The chain's CDR3 is CASSQDQLLGSRRVNTEAFF. CDR3 nucleotide sequence: TGCGCCAGCAGCCAAGATCAGCTGCTTGGAAGTAGGAGGGTGAACACTGAAGCTTTCTTT.

Only one count was recorded for this clone. V and J are TRBV6-5 and TRBJ1-5, with unresolved D. V lost 6 bases and J 1 base, leaving 13 bases between the germline ends. Germline loops: CDR1 MNHEY, CDR2 SVGAGI. This CDR3 contains 15 residues. CDR3 DNA: TGTGCCAGCAGCCCGCCACACAGCAGCAATCAGCCCCAGCATTTT. The encoded protein is CASSPPHSSNQPQHF.

V gene TRBV6-5 combines with J gene TRBJ2-7, with TRBD2 matching 8 bases. V dropped 4 bases and J dropped 0; count of bases not matched to a gene: 5. CDR1 is MNHEY and CDR2 is SVGAGI in the germline V gene. This CDR3 region has 15 residues. The CDR3 here is CASSSSGSVSYEQYF. The CDR3 region has the DNA TGTGCCAGCAGTTCAAGCGGGAGTGTCTCCTACGAGCAGTACTTC.

In its sample, this clone was seen once. The chain uses TRBV2 and TRBJ2-4, with a weak D call TRBD1 (6 bases). The CDR3 sequence is 16 residues long. CDR1 SNHLY and CDR2 FYNNEI come from the germline V gene. Deletions cut 6 bases from V and 2 bases from J, with 17 bases between. DNA of the CDR3: TGTGCCAGCAGAGGACAGCCACTGAGGCCCAAAAACATTCAGTACTTC. Protein sequence: CASRGQPLRPKNIQYF.

The V and J genes are TRBV29-1 and TRBJ2-7; unclear D gene. The ends were cut back, 3 bases at V and 0 bases at J, with 9 bases in the middle. The length of the CDR3 is 13 residues. Germline loops: CDR1 SQVTM, CDR2 ANQGSEA. As DNA, the CDR3 is TGCAGCGTTGATACCGGGTACTCCTACGAGCAGTACTTC. Protein sequence: CSVDTGYSYEQYF.

This clone was seen a single time. This chain links TRBV28 with TRBJ1-2; no clear D. V lost 3 bases and J 8 bases, leaving 10 bases between the germline ends. CDR1 and CDR2 from the germline V gene are MDHEN and SYDVKM. This CDR3 is built from 12 residues. The chain's CDR3 is CASSLRPRGYTF. As DNA, the CDR3 is TGTGCCAGCAGTTTGAGGCCCCGAGGCTACACCTTC.

The chain couples TRBV2 to TRBJ1-6; 7 nucleotides match TRBD1. Germline V gene sequence: CDR1 SNHLY, CDR2 FYNNEI. The J segment lost 7 bases and the V segment lost 10 bases, leaving 7 bases of the junction unmatched. The CDR3 length is 13 residues. The CDR3 DNA sequence: TGTGCCATCCTACAGGGGTTAAATTCACCCCTCCACTTT. Translating gives CAILQGLNSPLHF.

The rearrangement links TRBV5-8 to TRBJ2-3; weak D call: TRBD2 (7 bases). V lost 1 base and J 2 bases, leaving 17 bases between the germline ends. Germline CDR1 SGHTS, CDR2 YDEGEE. This CDR3 is built from 17 residues. CDR3 DNA: TGTGCCAGCAGCTTGCGGGGAGGGACAACTGCCACAGATACGCAGTATTTT. This encodes CASSLRGGTTATDTQYF.

V gene TRBV4-2 combines with J gene TRBJ2-7; no reliable D call. Looked up from germline, CDR1 is LGHNA and CDR2 is YNFKEQ. Trimming took off 0 bases at V and 5 bases at J, with 8 bases between the two ends. The length of the CDR3 is 13 residues. The CDR3 DNA reads as TGTGCCAGCAGCCAAGACCCTATCGACGAGCAGTACTTC. Amino acids: CASSQDPIDEQYF.